This T cell receptor (beta chain) appears in the sequencing data of a study of T cell responses to AZD1222 COVID-19 vaccine. As to this clone: Its antigen remains unknown.

Sequencing used immunoSEQ multiplex PCR; TCRdb keeps in-frame clones, though not all of them. Of about 130,000 clones listed, roughly 87% are singletons. Findings and limits, study-wide: A mostly white British donor set with more females was recruited, and clonal diversity was possibly underestimated. Regions left unmutated in variants are reportedly the target of nearly half of spike-specific TCRs.

V was cut by 0 bases and J by 2 bases, with 11 bases left in between. Germline V CDR1 and CDR2: KGHSH, LQKENI. The length of the CDR3 is 16 residues. V and J are TRBV18 and TRBJ2-1; a possible D gene is TRBD2 (5 bases). Sequencing used peripheral blood, obtained 28 days after the second AZD1222 dose. The sequence derives from an adult who received the AZD1222 COVID-19 vaccine. The CDR3: CASSPPARATYNEQFF. In DNA, the CDR3 is TGTGCCAGCTCACCACCGGCGAGGGCGACCTACAATGAGCAGTTCTTC.